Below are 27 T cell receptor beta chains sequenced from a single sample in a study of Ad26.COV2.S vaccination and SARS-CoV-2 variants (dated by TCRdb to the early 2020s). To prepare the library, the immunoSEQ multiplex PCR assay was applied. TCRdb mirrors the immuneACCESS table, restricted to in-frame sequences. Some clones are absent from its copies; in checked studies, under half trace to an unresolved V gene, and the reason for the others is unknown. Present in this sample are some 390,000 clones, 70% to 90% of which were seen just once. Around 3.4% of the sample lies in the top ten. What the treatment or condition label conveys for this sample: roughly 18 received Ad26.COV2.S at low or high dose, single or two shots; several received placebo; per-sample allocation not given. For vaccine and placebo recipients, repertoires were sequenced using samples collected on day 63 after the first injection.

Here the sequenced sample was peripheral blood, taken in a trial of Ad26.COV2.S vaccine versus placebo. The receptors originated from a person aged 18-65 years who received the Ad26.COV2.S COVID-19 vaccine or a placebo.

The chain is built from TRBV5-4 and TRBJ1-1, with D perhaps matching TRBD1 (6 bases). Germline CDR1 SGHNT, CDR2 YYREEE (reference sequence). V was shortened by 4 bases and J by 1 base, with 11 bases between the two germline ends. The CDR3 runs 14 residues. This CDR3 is CASSRGQENTEAFF. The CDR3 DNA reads TGTGCCAGCAGCCGGGGACAAGAGAACACTGAAGCTTTCTTT. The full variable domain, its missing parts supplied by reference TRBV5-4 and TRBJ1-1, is ETGVTQSPTHLIKTRGQQVTLRCSSQSGHNTVSWYQQALGQGPQFIFQYYREEENGRGNFPPRFSGLQFPNYSSELNVNALELDDSALYLCASSRGQENTEAFFGQGTRLTVV.

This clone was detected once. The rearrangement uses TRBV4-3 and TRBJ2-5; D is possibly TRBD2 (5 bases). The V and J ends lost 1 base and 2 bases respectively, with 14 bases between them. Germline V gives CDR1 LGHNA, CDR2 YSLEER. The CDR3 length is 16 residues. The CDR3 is CASSQGTSGSQETQYF. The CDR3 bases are TGCGCCAGCAGCCAAGGAACCTCGGGATCTCAAGAGACCCAGTACTTC.

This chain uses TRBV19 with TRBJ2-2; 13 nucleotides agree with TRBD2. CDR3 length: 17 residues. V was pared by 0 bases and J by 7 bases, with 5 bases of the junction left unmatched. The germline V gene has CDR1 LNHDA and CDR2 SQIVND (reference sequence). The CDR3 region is CASSIDRTSGRNGELFF. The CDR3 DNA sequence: TGTGCCAGTAGTATAGATAGGACTAGCGGGAGAAACGGGGAGCTGTTTTTT.

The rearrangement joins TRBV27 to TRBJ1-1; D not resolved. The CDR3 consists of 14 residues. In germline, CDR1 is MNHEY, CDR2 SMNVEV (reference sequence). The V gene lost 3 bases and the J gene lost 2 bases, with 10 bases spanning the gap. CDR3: CASSFDGSNTEAFF. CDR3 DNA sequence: TGTGCCAGCAGTTTTGACGGGTCTAACACTGAAGCTTTCTTT.

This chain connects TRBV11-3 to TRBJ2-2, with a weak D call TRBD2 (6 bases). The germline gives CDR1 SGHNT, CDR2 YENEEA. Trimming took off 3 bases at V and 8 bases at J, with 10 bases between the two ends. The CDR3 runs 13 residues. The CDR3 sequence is CASSLGGAGELFF. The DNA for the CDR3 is TGTGCCAGCAGCTTGGGGGGAGCGGGGGAGCTGTTTTTT. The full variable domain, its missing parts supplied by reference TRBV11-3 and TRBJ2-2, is EAGVVQSPRYKIIEKKQPVAFWCNPISGHNTLYWYLQNLGQGPELLIRYENEEAVDDSQLPKDRFSAERLKGVDSTLKIQPAELGDSAVYLCASSLGGAGELFFGEGSRLTVL.

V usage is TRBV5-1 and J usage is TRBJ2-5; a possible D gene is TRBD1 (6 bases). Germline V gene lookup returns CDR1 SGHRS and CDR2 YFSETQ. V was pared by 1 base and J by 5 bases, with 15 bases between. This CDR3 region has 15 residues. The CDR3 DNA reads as TGCGCCAGCAGCTTGTTTCCCAGGGGCGGGGAGACCCAGTACTTC. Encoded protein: CASSLFPRGGETQYF.

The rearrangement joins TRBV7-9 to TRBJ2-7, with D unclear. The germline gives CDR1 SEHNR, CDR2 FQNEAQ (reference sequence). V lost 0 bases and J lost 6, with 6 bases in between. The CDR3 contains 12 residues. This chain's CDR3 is CASSLASSEQYF. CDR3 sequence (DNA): TGTGCCAGCAGCTTAGCGAGTTCCGAGCAGTACTTC.

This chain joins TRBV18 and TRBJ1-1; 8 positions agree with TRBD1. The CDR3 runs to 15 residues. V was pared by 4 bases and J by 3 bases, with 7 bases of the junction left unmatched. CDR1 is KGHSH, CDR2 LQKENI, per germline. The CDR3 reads CASSRGGQAYTEAFF. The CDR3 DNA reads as TGTGCCAGCTCACGGGGGGGACAGGCTTACACTGAAGCTTTCTTT.

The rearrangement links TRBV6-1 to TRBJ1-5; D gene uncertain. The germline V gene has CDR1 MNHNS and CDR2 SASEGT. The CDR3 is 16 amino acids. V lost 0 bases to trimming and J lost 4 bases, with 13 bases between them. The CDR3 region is CASSEAVGIGNQPQHF. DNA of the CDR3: TGTGCCAGCAGTGAAGCGGTGGGGATAGGGAATCAGCCCCAGCATTTT.

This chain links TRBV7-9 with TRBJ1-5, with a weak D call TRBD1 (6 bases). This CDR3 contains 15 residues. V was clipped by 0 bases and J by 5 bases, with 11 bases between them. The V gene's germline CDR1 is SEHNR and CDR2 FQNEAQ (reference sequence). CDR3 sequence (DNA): TGTGCCAGCAGCTTAGCGGCAGGGGCGCATCAGCCCCAGCATTTT. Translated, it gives CASSLAAGAHQPQHF.

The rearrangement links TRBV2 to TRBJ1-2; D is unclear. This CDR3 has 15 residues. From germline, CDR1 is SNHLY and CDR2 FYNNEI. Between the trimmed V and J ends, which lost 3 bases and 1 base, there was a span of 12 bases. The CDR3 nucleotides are TGTGCCAGCAGTGAGGAGACGAACTTTAACTATGGCTACACCTTC. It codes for CASSEETNFNYGYTF.

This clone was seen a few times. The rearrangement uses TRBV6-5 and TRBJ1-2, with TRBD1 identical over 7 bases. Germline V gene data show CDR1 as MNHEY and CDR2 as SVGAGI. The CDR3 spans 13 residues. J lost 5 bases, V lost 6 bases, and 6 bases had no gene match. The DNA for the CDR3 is TGTGCCAGCAGCCCAGGGGGACGTTATGGCTACACCTTC. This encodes CASSPGGRYGYTF.

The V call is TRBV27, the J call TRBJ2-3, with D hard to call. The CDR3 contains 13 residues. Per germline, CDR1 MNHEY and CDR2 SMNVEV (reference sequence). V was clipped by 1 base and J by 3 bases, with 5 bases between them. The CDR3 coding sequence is TGTGCCAGCAGTTTATATCTTACAGATACGCAGTATTTT. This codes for CASSLYLTDTQYF.

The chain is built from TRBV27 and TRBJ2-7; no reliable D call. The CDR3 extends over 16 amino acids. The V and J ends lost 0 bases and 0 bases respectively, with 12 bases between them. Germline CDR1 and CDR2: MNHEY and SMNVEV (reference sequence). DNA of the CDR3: TGTGCCAGCAGTTTATCGGGTCAGAACCCCTCCTACGAGCAGTACTTC. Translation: CASSLSGQNPSYEQYF.

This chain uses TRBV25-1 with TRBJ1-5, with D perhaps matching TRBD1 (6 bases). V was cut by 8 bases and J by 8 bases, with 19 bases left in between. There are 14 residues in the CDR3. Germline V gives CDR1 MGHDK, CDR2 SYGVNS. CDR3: CASCYPDSPKPQHF. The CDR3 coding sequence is TGTGCCAGCTGCTACCCGGACAGCCCAAAGCCCCAGCATTTT.

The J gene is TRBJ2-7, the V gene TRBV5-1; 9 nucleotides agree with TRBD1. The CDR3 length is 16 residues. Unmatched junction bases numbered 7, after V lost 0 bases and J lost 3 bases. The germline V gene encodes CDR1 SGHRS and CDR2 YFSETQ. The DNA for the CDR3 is TGCGCCAGCAGCTTGGGCACCGGGACAGGGAACTACGAGCAGTACTTC. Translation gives CASSLGTGTGNYEQYF.

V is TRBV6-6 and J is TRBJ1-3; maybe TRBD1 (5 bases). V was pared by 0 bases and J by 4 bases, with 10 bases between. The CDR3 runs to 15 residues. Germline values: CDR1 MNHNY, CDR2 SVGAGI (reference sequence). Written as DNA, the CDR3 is TGTGCCAGCAGTTACTCGGGGGGTTTCGGAAACACCATATATTTT. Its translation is CASSYSGGFGNTIYF.

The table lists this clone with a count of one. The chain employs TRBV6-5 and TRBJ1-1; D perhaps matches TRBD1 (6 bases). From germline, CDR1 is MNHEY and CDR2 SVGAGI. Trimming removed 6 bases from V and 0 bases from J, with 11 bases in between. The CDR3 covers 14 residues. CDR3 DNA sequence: TGTGCCAGCAGGCACAGGGTACTGAACACTGAAGCTTTCTTT. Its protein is CASRHRVLNTEAFF.

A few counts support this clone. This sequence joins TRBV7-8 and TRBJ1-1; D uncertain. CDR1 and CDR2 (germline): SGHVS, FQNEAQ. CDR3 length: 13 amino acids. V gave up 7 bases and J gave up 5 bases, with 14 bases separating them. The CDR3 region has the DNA TGTGCCAGCACCCCGAGGGATCGTACTGAAGCTTTCTTT. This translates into CASTPRDRTEAFF.

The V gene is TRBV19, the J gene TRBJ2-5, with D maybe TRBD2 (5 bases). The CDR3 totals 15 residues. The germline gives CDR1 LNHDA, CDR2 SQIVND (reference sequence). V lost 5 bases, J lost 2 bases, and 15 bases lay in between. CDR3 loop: CASSGIARAQETQYF. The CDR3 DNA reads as TGTGCCAGTAGTGGGATAGCGCGGGCTCAAGAGACCCAGTACTTC.

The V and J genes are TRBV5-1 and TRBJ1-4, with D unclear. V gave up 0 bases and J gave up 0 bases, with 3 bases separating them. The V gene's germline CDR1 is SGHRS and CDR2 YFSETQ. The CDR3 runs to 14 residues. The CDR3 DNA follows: TGCGCCAGCAGCTTGGGCACAACTAATGAAAAACTGTTTTTT. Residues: CASSLGTTNEKLFF.

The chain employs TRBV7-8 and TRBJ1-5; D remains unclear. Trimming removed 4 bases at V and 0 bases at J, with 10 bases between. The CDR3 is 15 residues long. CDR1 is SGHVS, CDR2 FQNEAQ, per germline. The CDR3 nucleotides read TGTGCCAGCAGCTCCCGAGGTTATAGCAATCAGCCCCAGCATTTT. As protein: CASSSRGYSNQPQHF.

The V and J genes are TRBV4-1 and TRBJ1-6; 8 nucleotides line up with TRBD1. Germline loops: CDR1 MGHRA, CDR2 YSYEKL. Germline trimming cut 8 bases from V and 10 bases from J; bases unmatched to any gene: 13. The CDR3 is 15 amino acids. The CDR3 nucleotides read TGCGCCAGCGCGGCCGGACAGGGTGAAGGGTCACCCCTCCACTTT. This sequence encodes CASAAGQGEGSPLHF.

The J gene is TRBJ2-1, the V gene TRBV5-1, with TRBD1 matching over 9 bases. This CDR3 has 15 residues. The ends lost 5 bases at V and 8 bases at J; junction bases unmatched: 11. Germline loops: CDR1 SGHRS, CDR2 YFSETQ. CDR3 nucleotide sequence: TGCGCCAGCAGTCCCGGGACAGGGTTTTGGGATGAGCAGTTCTTC. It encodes CASSPGTGFWDEQFF. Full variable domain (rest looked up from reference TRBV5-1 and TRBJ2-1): KAGVTQTPRYLIKTRGQQVTLSCSPISGHRSVSWYQQTPGQGLQFLFEYFSETQRNKGNFPGRFSGRQFSNSRSEMNVSTLELGDSALYLCASSPGTGFWDEQFFGPGTRLTVL.

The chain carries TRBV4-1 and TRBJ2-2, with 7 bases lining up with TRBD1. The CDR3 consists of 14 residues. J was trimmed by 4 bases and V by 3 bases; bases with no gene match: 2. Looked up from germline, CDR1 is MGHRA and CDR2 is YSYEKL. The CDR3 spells CASSHTGVTGELFF. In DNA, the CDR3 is TGCGCCAGCAGCCATACAGGGGTCACCGGGGAGCTGTTTTTT.

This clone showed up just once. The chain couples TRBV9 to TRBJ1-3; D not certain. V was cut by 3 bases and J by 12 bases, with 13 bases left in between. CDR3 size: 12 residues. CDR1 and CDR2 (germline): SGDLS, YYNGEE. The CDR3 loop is CASSGNTGIIYF. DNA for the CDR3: TGTGCCAGCAGCGGGAACACCGGGATCATATATTTT.

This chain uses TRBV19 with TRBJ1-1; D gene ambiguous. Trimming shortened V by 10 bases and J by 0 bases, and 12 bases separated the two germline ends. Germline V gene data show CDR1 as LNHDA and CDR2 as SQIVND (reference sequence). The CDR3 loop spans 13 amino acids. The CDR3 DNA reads TGTGCCACCAAACGTCCCATGAACACTGAAGCTTTCTTT. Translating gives CATKRPMNTEAFF.